This TCR beta chain comes out of a study of Ad26.COV2.S vaccination and SARS-CoV-2 variants. V was pared by 4 bases and J by 1 base, with 7 bases of the junction left unmatched. This CDR3 region has 16 residues. Germline lookup yields CDR1 SGHNT and CDR2 YYREEE (reference sequence). The assay was immunoSEQ multiplex PCR, and TCRdb's table has in-frame clones only and misses some. This table holds 410,000 or so clones, around 92% found once. With regard to this clone: The antigen remains undetermined.

Treatment given: about 20 received Ad26.COV2.S at low or high dose, single or two shots; about 5 received placebo; per-sample allocation not given. Samples analyzed were those drawn on day 63 after the first vaccine or placebo injection. Study-wide points: Placebo recipients and vaccine recipients were similar in non-spike TCR breadth. People given the vaccine had a wider spike-specific TCR breadth than placebo recipients did. The TCR breadth and depth analyses may have understated or missed part of the total T cell responses. It was reported that spike-specific CD8+ and CD4+ T cell responses were substantially broad after vaccination.

This receptor was taken from a person between 18 and 65 years old who received the Ad26.COV2.S COVID-19 vaccine or a placebo. V usage is TRBV5-4 and J usage is TRBJ2-5; TRBD2 matches 10 bases. Here the sequenced sample was peripheral blood, taken in a trial of Ad26.COV2.S vaccine versus placebo. The CDR3 DNA reads as TGTGCCAGCAGCGACATAGCGGGGGGAGCCCAAGAGACCCAGTACTTC. Translation gives CASSDIAGGAQETQYF.